Each of the 2 T cell receptor beta chains below was sequenced from the same sample in a study of shared clonotypes between healthy human individuals. Some clones are missing from TCRdb's copy, which holds only in-frame ones; the method was immunoSEQ multiplex PCR. The sample lists about 470,000 clones; roughly 77% were seen once. The sample comprised PBMCs. Every receptor here comes from a middle-aged woman in good health. Some clones in this sample may be carry-over from other donors' samples.

The J gene is TRBJ2-4, the V gene TRBV7-2; 10 bases are a match to TRBD2. The germline V gene encodes CDR1 SGHTA and CDR2 FQGNSA. The V and J ends lost 5 bases and 7 bases, in that order; junction bases with no gene match: 8. This CDR3 has 15 amino acids. CDR3 nucleotide sequence: TGTGCCAGCAGCCCCCAGTTTAGCGGGAGGAACATTCAGTACTTC. Amino acid sequence: CASSPQFSGRNIQYF.

The DNA of the CDR3 is TGTGCCAGCAGTATCCGGGGGGACTCTGGAAACACCATATATTTT. It is translated as CASSIRGDSGNTIYF. The V call is TRBV2, the J call TRBJ1-3; weak D call: TRBD1 (5 bases). Between the trimmed V and J ends, which lost 5 bases and 0 bases, there was a span of 11 bases. CDR1 and CDR2 (germline): SNHLY, FYNNEI. The CDR3 contains 15 residues.